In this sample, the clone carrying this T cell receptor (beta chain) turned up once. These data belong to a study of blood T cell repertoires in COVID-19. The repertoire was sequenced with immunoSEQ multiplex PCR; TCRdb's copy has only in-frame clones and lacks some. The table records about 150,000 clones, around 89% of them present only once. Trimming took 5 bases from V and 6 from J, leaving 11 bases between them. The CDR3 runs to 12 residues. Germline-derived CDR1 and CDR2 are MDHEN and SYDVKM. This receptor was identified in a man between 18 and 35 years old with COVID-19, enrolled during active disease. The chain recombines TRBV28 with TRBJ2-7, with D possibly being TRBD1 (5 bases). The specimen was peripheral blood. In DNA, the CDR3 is TGTGCCAGCAGTAAATCAGGGCCCGAGCAGTACTTC. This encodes CASSKSGPEQYF.